One and the same sample provided the 22 T cell receptor beta chains below, sequenced in a study of lymphopenia after photon versus proton radiotherapy. Measured with immunoSEQ multiplex PCR; TCRdb has only the in-frame clones, and not every one. The sample includes some 33,000 clones, roughly nine tenths of them seen just once. The starting material was peripheral blood, obtained from a patient treated with photon-based radiotherapy. The receptor set was obtained from a woman between 45 and 65 years old with pancreatic cancer.

The chain combines TRBV18 with TRBJ2-1; 11 positions agree with TRBD2. V shed 6 bases and J 7 bases; nucleotides not matched to a gene: 14. The germline gives CDR1 KGHSH, CDR2 LQKENI. This CDR3 comprises 17 residues. The CDR3 protein is CASSINVAGGPRNEQFF. DNA of the CDR3: TGTGCCAGCTCGATTAATGTAGCGGGAGGGCCTCGTAATGAGCAGTTCTTC.

The chain carries TRBV19 and TRBJ1-2; 8 nucleotides align to TRBD1. Germline lookup yields CDR1 LNHDA and CDR2 SQIVND (reference sequence). The CDR3 runs 13 residues. Trimming took 9 bases from V and 7 from J; bases not matched to a gene: 10. The CDR3 DNA follows: TGTGCCAGCCGGACAGGGACAGTTCGTGGCTACACCTTC. Its translation is CASRTGTVRGYTF.

V usage is TRBV15 and J usage is TRBJ1-1; D is perhaps TRBD1 (5 bases). Trimming removed 0 bases at V and 2 bases at J, with 16 bases between. CDR3 length equals 17 residues. Germline CDR1 reads LNHNV; CDR2 reads YYDKDF (reference sequence). The CDR3 nucleotides are TGTGCCACCAGCAGAGATTGGGGCAGTGGCAAAAACACTGAAGCTTTCTTT. Encoded protein: CATSRDWGSGKNTEAFF. Based on the CDR3 plus reference TRBV15 and TRBJ1-1, the full variable domain is DAMVIQNPRYQVTQFGKPVTLSCSQTLNHNVMYWYQQKSSQAPKLLFHYYDKDFNNEADTPDNFQSRRPNTSFCFLDIRSPGLGDTAMYLCATSRDWGSGKNTEAFFGQGTRLTVV.

This rearrangement joins TRBV6-4 to TRBJ2-5; a possible D gene is TRBD2 (6 bases). The CDR3 is 15 residues long. V lost 4 bases and J 4 bases, leaving 16 bases between the germline ends. CDR1 is MRHNA and CDR2 is SNTAGT in the germline V gene. The CDR3 protein is CASSAQGGDRETQYF. CDR3 DNA sequence: TGTGCCAGCAGTGCCCAGGGCGGGGATCGAGAGACCCAGTACTTC.

V and J are TRBV7-6 and TRBJ2-1; no firm D call. The CDR3 totals 12 residues. Germline CDR1 reads SGHVS; CDR2 reads FNYEAQ. Trimming took 2 bases from V and 9 from J, leaving 8 bases between them. The CDR3 DNA reads TGTGCCAGCAGCTTACAAGGCAGTGAGCAGTTCTTC. Residues: CASSLQGSEQFF.

The chain couples TRBV27 to TRBJ2-3; 10 bases match TRBD2. CDR1 and CDR2 from the germline V gene are MNHEY and SMNVEV (reference sequence). V lost 5 bases and J lost 2; bases outside the gene matches: 7. The length of the CDR3 is 16 residues. CDR3 sequence (DNA): TGTGCCAGCAGTCCTTTAGCGGGGGGATCCACAGATACGCAGTATTTT. This translates into CASSPLAGGSTDTQYF.

This clone was counted a few times. V gene TRBV2 combines with J gene TRBJ1-1, with D unresolved. V was cut by 4 bases and J by 1 base, with 4 bases left in between. The CDR3 sequence is 12 residues long. Germline V CDR1 and CDR2: SNHLY, FYNNEI. DNA for the CDR3: TGTGCCAGCAGTGCCCAGAACACTGAAGCTTTCTTT. It codes for CASSAQNTEAFF.

V and J are TRBV27 and TRBJ2-4; possible D gene TRBD2, 6 bases. Germline V CDR1 and CDR2: MNHEY, SMNVEV (reference sequence). Trimming took off 6 bases at V and 3 bases at J, with 12 bases between the two ends. The CDR3 is made up of 14 amino acids. The CDR3 DNA reads as TGTGCCAGCAGGCCGGGGGTTTTCAAAAACATTCAGTACTTC. It encodes CASRPGVFKNIQYF.

The chain uses TRBV6-5 and TRBJ2-7; the D is unclear. The CDR3 is 14 amino acids. Germline V gives CDR1 MNHEY, CDR2 SVGAGI. V lost 2 bases and J 7 bases, leaving 15 bases between the germline ends. The CDR3 nucleotides read TGTGCCAGCAGTTACGGAGCTGAAATGAGGGAGCAGTACTTC. Its translation: CASSYGAEMREQYF.

The V call is TRBV10-3, the J call TRBJ2-5; 11 bases line up with TRBD2. The CDR3 runs to 16 residues. The trim removed 10 bases at V and 3 bases at J, leaving 13 bases unmatched. Germline lookup yields CDR1 ENHRY and CDR2 SYGVKD. CDR3 sequence: CAKPLGRLAGKETQYF. Here the CDR3 DNA reads TGTGCCAAACCATTAGGAAGACTAGCGGGAAAAGAGACCCAGTACTTC.

The V call is TRBV18, the J call TRBJ2-7; 14 bases are shared with TRBD2. The CDR3 runs 15 residues. V shed 2 bases, J shed 4 bases, and the junction held 1 base outside the gene matches. The germline CDR1 and CDR2 sequences are KGHSH and LQKENI. CDR3 region: CASSPGTSGSYEQYF. The CDR3 DNA sequence: TGTGCCAGCTCACCAGGGACTAGCGGGAGTTACGAGCAGTACTTC.

This chain joins TRBV27 and TRBJ2-1, with 7 nucleotides matching TRBD1. Germline-derived CDR1 and CDR2 are MNHEY and SMNVEV (reference sequence). The ends lost 5 bases at V and 6 bases at J; junction bases unmatched: 10. This CDR3 is built from 15 residues. The CDR3, as DNA: TGTGCCAGCAGTACCAACAGGGGTAAGGGCAATGAGCAGTTCTTC. Translating gives CASSTNRGKGNEQFF.

The chain combines TRBV7-8 with TRBJ1-2; 8 bases map to TRBD1. The J segment lost 4 bases and the V segment lost 5 bases, leaving 3 bases of the junction unmatched. The CDR3 sequence is 13 residues long. Germline CDR1 is SGHVS and CDR2 is FQNEAQ. The chain's CDR3 is CASSTGQAYGYTF. CDR3 DNA sequence: TGTGCCAGCAGCACGGGACAGGCCTATGGCTACACCTTC.

V usage is TRBV6-1 and J usage is TRBJ2-4; tentative D call: TRBD2 (5 bases). Trimming removed 5 bases at V and 1 base at J, with 12 bases between. The CDR3 runs 15 residues. Per germline, CDR1 MNHNS and CDR2 SASEGT. The CDR3, as DNA: TGTGCCAGCAGTTTGGAGGTAGGGGCCAAAAACATTCAGTACTTC. It yields the protein CASSLEVGAKNIQYF.

The count of this clone is one. The chain's CDR3 is CASSERTGSYEQYF. The DNA of the CDR3 is TGTGCCAGCAGTGAGAGGACAGGGTCCTACGAGCAGTACTTC. The chain carries TRBV2 and TRBJ2-7; TRBD1 agrees at 8 bases. The CDR3 has 14 residues. J was trimmed by 1 base and V by 3 bases; bases with no gene match: 2. CDR1 and CDR2 from the germline V gene are SNHLY and FYNNEI.

The genes are TRBV5-1 and TRBJ2-5; 12 nucleotides line up with TRBD2. This CDR3 contains 17 residues. The V segment lost 5 bases and the J segment 4 bases; nucleotides outside the gene matches: 12. From germline, CDR1 is SGHRS and CDR2 YFSETQ. In DNA, the CDR3 is TGCGCCAGCAGTCTAGGGTCTAGCGGGAGGGTCGGAGAGACCCAGTACTTC. Translating it yields CASSLGSSGRVGETQYF. The full variable domain, completed using reference TRBV5-1 and TRBJ2-5, is KAGVTQTPRYLIKTRGQQVTLSCSPISGHRSVSWYQQTPGQGLQFLFEYFSETQRNKGNFPGRFSGRQFSNSRSEMNVSTLELGDSALYLCASSLGSSGRVGETQYFGPGTRLLVL.

The chain combines TRBV30 with TRBJ2-1; weak D call: TRBD2 (5 bases). The germline V and J ends were trimmed by 0 bases and 15 bases, with 12 bases remaining between them. The CDR3 length is 11 residues. Germline values: CDR1 GTSNPN, CDR2 SVGIG (reference sequence). CDR3 region: CAWSVLSRGFF. The CDR3 bases are TGTGCCTGGAGTGTACTAAGCCGGGGGTTCTTC. The full variable domain, in which reference TRBV30 and TRBJ2-1 provide the parts outside the CDR3, is SQTIHQWPATLVQPVGSPLSLECTVEGTSNPNLYWYRQAAGRGLQLLFYSVGIGQISSEVPQNLSASRPQDRQFILSSKKLLLSDSGFYLCAWSVLSRGFFGPGTRLTVL.

This sequence joins TRBV28 and TRBJ1-1; 8 nucleotides agree with TRBD1. The trim removed 5 bases at V and 1 base at J, leaving 6 bases unmatched. From germline, CDR1 is MDHEN and CDR2 SYDVKM. The CDR3 extends over 15 amino acids. The CDR3 sequence: CASSPGGTGNTEAFF. The DNA for the CDR3 is TGTGCCAGCAGTCCGGGGGGGACAGGGAACACTGAAGCTTTCTTT.

The rearrangement uses TRBV5-1 and TRBJ2-7; D is possibly TRBD1 (6 bases). This CDR3 is built from 17 residues. V lost 3 bases and J lost 7, with 26 bases in between. Germline lookup yields CDR1 SGHRS and CDR2 YFSETQ. Here the CDR3 reads CASSSIRGSWGTGEQYF. The CDR3 DNA is TGCGCCAGCAGCTCCATCAGGGGCAGTTGGGGCACTGGGGAGCAGTACTTC.

The V call is TRBV10-3, the J call TRBJ2-1, with 11 bases aligning to TRBD2. Germline trimming cut 7 bases from V and 1 base from J; bases unmatched to any gene: 18. Germline CDR1 reads ENHRY; CDR2 reads SYGVKD. This CDR3 contains 20 residues. CDR3 amino acids: CAITENDRDTSGGSYNEQFF. DNA for the CDR3: TGTGCCATCACCGAGAACGACAGGGACACTAGCGGGGGTTCCTACAATGAGCAGTTCTTC.

The chain carries TRBV9 and TRBJ1-5; D is uncertain. V was shortened by 0 bases and J by 0 bases, with 10 bases between the two germline ends. The CDR3 length is 16 residues. The germline V gene has CDR1 SGDLS and CDR2 YYNGEE. The CDR3 is CASSVGPPNSNQPQHF. In DNA form, the CDR3 reads TGTGCCAGCAGCGTAGGGCCACCAAATAGCAATCAGCCCCAGCATTTT.

J is TRBJ1-6 and V is TRBV6-5; 7 bases match TRBD1. V was pared by 4 bases and J by 5 bases, with 8 bases of the junction left unmatched. Germline V gene data show CDR1 as MNHEY and CDR2 as SVGAGI. The CDR3 is 16 amino acids. CDR3 loop: CASSSRRQGDNSPLHF. The CDR3 coding sequence is TGTGCCAGCAGTTCCCGGCGGCAGGGGGATAATTCACCCCTCCACTTT.